Each of the 25 T cell receptor beta chains below was sequenced from the same sample in a study of memory CD4+ T cells and cytomegalovirus serostatus. Clones were read by immunoSEQ multiplex PCR, and TCRdb kept only the in-frame ones, dropping some. The sample includes around 84,000 clones, approximately 80% of them seen just once. The sort gate was single viable CD3+CD4+CD8-CD45RO+ cells for memory CD4+ T cells. Sequencing was done on a sample of memory CD4+ T cells from blood. Every receptor here comes from an adult in good health and CMV-seronegative.

This clone was recorded many times. This chain connects TRBV30 to TRBJ1-3, with 7 bases aligning to TRBD1. The CDR3 sequence is 12 residues long. Germline CDR1 is GTSNPN and CDR2 is SVGIG (reference sequence). The CDR3 sequence: CATGQEGNTIYF. The DNA of the CDR3 is TGTGCAACCGGACAGGAAGGAAACACCATATATTTT.

This chain connects TRBV6-6 to TRBJ1-1; D is uncertain. V lost 7 bases and J 2 bases, leaving 14 bases between the germline ends. CDR1 is MNHNY and CDR2 is SVGAGI in the germline V gene (reference sequence). This CDR3 spans 14 amino acids. The CDR3 spells CASKPPGLNTEAFF. The CDR3 DNA sequence: TGTGCCAGCAAGCCACCGGGTCTCAACACTGAAGCTTTCTTT.

As DNA, the CDR3 is TGTGCCAGCAGTTTAATCAGTGTCCGGGAGCTGTTTTTT. This encodes CASSLISVRELFF. The V and J genes are TRBV28 and TRBJ2-2; D unresolved. The CDR3 runs 13 residues. CDR1 MDHEN and CDR2 SYDVKM come from the germline V gene. The V end lost 2 bases, the J end lost 9 bases, and 10 bases lay between the germline ends.

The chain links TRBV5-1 to TRBJ2-7; D is possibly TRBD2 (6 bases). Germline V gene lookup returns CDR1 SGHRS and CDR2 YFSETQ. V lost 4 bases and J lost 5, with 16 bases in between. The length of the CDR3 is 14 residues. The CDR3 coding sequence is TGCGCCAGCAGCACAAATTTCGGGGGAAACGAGCAGTACTTC. This encodes CASSTNFGGNEQYF.

The J gene is TRBJ2-6, the V gene TRBV30, with 9 bases that match TRBD1. The CDR3 has 18 amino acids. Germline CDR1 and CDR2: GTSNPN and SVGIG (reference sequence). V was clipped by 6 bases and J by 0 bases; unmatched bases: 12. The CDR3 DNA reads TGTGCCTGTACATGGACAGGGGTGGCTCTCTCTGGGGCCAACGTCCTGACTTTC. It codes for CACTWTGVALSGANVLTF.

The chain carries TRBV9 and TRBJ1-3; D may be TRBD1 (6 bases). Germline V CDR1 and CDR2: SGDLS, YYNGEE. Trimming removed 4 bases at V and 4 bases at J, with 12 bases between. The CDR3 covers 14 residues. The CDR3 DNA follows: TGTGCCAGCAGCCCGGCGGGGGGCGGAAACACCATATATTTT. Its translation is CASSPAGGGNTIYF.

The chain links TRBV19 to TRBJ1-5; TRBD1 matches at 7 bases. The CDR3 extends over 15 amino acids. Unmatched junction bases numbered 14, after V lost 8 bases and J lost 7 bases. Germline V gene sequence: CDR1 LNHDA, CDR2 SQIVND (reference sequence). The CDR3 region is CASLDHRTGQQPQHF. The CDR3 bases are TGTGCCAGTTTAGACCACCGGACAGGCCAACAGCCCCAGCATTTT.

This clone was counted a few times. The rearrangement uses TRBV19 and TRBJ1-2; unclear D gene. Trimming stripped 1 base from V and 8 bases from J, with 14 bases between. The CDR3 has 14 residues. Germline CDR1 is LNHDA and CDR2 is SQIVND (reference sequence). As DNA, the CDR3 is TGTGCCAGTAGTATAGGGGCGGAGGGATCCGGCTACACCTTC. As protein: CASSIGAEGSGYTF. Drawing the rest from reference TRBV19 and TRBJ1-2, the complete variable domain is DGGITQSPKYLFRKEGQNVTLSCEQNLNHDAMYWYRQDPGQGLRLIYYSQIVNDFQKGDIAEGYSVSREKKESFPLTVTSAQKNPTAFYLCASSIGAEGSGYTFGSGTRLTVV.

This clone was seen only a few times. This chain uses TRBV2 with TRBJ1-2; possibly TRBD1 for D (6 bases). Germline CDR1 reads SNHLY; CDR2 reads FYNNEI. This CDR3 is 15 amino acids long. V lost 0 bases and J 5 bases, leaving 13 bases between the germline ends. CDR3 sequence (DNA): TGTGCCAGCAGTGAAGCAAAAGACAGGATATATGGCTACACCTTC. Protein: CASSEAKDRIYGYTF.

This sequence joins TRBV18 and TRBJ1-3, with D unclear. The CDR3 contains 13 residues. The V gene lost 3 bases and the J gene lost 2 bases, with 5 bases spanning the gap. CDR1 is KGHSH and CDR2 is LQKENI in the germline V gene. This CDR3 is CASSPGAGNTIYF. CDR3 bases: TGTGCCAGCTCACCTGGAGCTGGAAACACCATATATTTT.

The rearrangement uses TRBV7-8 and TRBJ1-1; TRBD1 aligns across 8 bases. Germline V gene data show CDR1 as SGHVS and CDR2 as FQNEAQ. J was trimmed by 1 base and V by 5 bases; bases with no gene match: 3. The CDR3 extends over 14 amino acids. The CDR3 loop reads CASSRDRGNTEAFF. The CDR3 region has the DNA TGTGCCAGCAGCCGTGACAGGGGGAACACTGAAGCTTTCTTT.

This clone was counted between two and nine times. The chain carries TRBV15 and TRBJ2-2; no clear D gene. The V end was cut by 0 bases, the J end by 7 bases, with 12 bases between. The length of the CDR3 is 15 residues. From germline, CDR1 is LNHNV and CDR2 YYDKDF (reference sequence). The CDR3, as DNA: TGTGCCACCAGCAGAGAATCTCCGGGTTTCGGGGAGCTGTTTTTT. Residues: CATSRESPGFGELFF.

Turning to this clone: Other DNA sequences in this specimen translate into the identical CDR3. This chain connects TRBV4-1 to TRBJ1-2; TRBD1 matches 9 bases. J was trimmed by 0 bases and V by 1 base; bases with no gene match: 0. The CDR3 runs 15 residues. Germline V gene sequence: CDR1 MGHRA, CDR2 YSYEKL. Written as DNA, the CDR3 is TGCGCCAGCAGCCAAGGACAGGGGGCTAACTATGGCTACACCTTC. Its protein is CASSQGQGANYGYTF.

This clone was counted only a few times. The chain employs TRBV6-4 and TRBJ1-1, with 8 positions matching TRBD1. Germline CDR1 MRHNA, CDR2 SNTAGT. This CDR3 has 13 amino acids. Germline trimming cut 10 bases from V and 1 base from J; bases unmatched to any gene: 5. The CDR3 DNA sequence: TGTGCCACCAAGGGACAGGAGAACACTGAAGCTTTCTTT. Translated, it gives CATKGQENTEAFF.

This rearrangement joins TRBV29-1 to TRBJ2-2, with a weak D call TRBD1 (6 bases). Germline V gene data show CDR1 as SQVTM and CDR2 as ANQGSEA. Trimming removed 4 bases from V and 2 bases from J, with 11 bases in between. This CDR3 comprises 14 residues. The CDR3 here is CSVGLQGNTGELFF. In DNA, the CDR3 is TGCAGCGTTGGCTTACAGGGAAACACCGGGGAGCTGTTTTTT.

V and J are TRBV5-6 and TRBJ2-3, with 9 bases fitting TRBD1. The CDR3 extends over 16 amino acids. V shed 4 bases and J 5 bases; nucleotides not matched to a gene: 11. Germline V gives CDR1 SGHDT, CDR2 YYEEEE. This CDR3 reads CASSRGQGFVGDTQYF. Here the CDR3 DNA reads TGTGCCAGCAGCAGGGGACAGGGATTTGTTGGAGATACGCAGTATTTT.

This clone was seen a handful of times. One end of the junction fails to match germline, which may point to a read error. V gene TRBV7-7 combines with J gene TRBJ1-5, with 8 bases matching TRBD1. The CDR3 spans 16 residues. CDR1 SSHAT and CDR2 FNYEAQ come from the germline V gene (reference sequence). CDR3 amino acids: CASSFGQGGRDQPQHF. CDR3 nucleotide sequence: TGTGCTAGCAGCTTTGGACAGGGAGGGAGAGATCAGCCCCAGCATTTT.

This clone is medium-sized within its sample. CDR3 sequence: CASSPRQGDGNQPQHF. CDR3 DNA sequence: TGTGCCAGCAGTCCCCGACAGGGAGACGGCAATCAGCCCCAGCATTTT. The chain joins TRBV28 to TRBJ1-5; TRBD1 agrees at 7 bases. CDR3 size: 16 residues. Germline CDR1 reads MDHEN; CDR2 reads SYDVKM. The J segment lost 2 bases and the V segment lost 5 bases, leaving 9 bases of the junction unmatched. The full variable domain, its missing parts supplied by reference TRBV28 and TRBJ1-5, is DVKVTQSSRYLVKRTGEKVFLECVQDMDHENMFWYRQDPGLGLRLIYFSYDVKMKEKGDIPEGYSVSREKKERFSLILESASTNQTSMYLCASSPRQGDGNQPQHFGDGTRLSIL.

The J gene is TRBJ2-5, the V gene TRBV4-1; 7 bases map to TRBD1. CDR3 length: 14 residues. The trim removed 5 bases at V and 5 bases at J, leaving 8 bases unmatched. Germline V gene lookup returns CDR1 MGHRA and CDR2 YSYEKL. The CDR3: CASSFPGGRETQYF. The CDR3 nucleotides read TGCGCCAGCAGCTTTCCAGGGGGTCGGGAGACCCAGTACTTC.

V gene TRBV13 combines with J gene TRBJ2-7; 11 bases match TRBD1. CDR1 is PRHDT and CDR2 is FYEKMQ in the germline V gene (reference sequence). This CDR3 spans 16 amino acids. Trimming at V came to 0 bases and at J to 5 bases, leaving 6 bases not matched to a gene. The CDR3 protein is CASSLGLDRGQNEQYF. In DNA, the CDR3 is TGTGCCAGCAGCTTAGGCCTGGACAGGGGGCAGAACGAGCAGTACTTC.

The CDR3 DNA is TGTGCCAGTAGGGCGACAGGGGGTACTAATGAAAAACTGTTTTTT. As protein: CASRATGGTNEKLFF. The V gene is TRBV19, the J gene TRBJ1-4, with 9 nucleotides matching TRBD1. The CDR3 totals 15 residues. Unmatched junction bases numbered 4, after V lost 6 bases and J lost 2 bases. Looked up from germline, CDR1 is LNHDA and CDR2 is SQIVND (reference sequence).

The V and J genes are TRBV9 and TRBJ1-2; D gene uncertain. The CDR3 runs to 13 residues. The germline V gene has CDR1 SGDLS and CDR2 YYNGEE. Trimming took off 3 bases at V and 4 bases at J, with 10 bases between the two ends. The CDR3 reads CASSEPTTYGYTF. DNA of the CDR3: TGTGCCAGCAGCGAACCTACGACCTATGGCTACACCTTC.

The table lists this clone with a few counts. The J gene is TRBJ1-6, the V gene TRBV9; unclear D gene. This CDR3 spans 16 amino acids. Germline loops: CDR1 SGDLS, CDR2 YYNGEE. Trimming left V 0 bases short and J 2 bases short, with 9 bases between. CDR3 nucleotides: TGTGCCAGCAGCGTAGGGGTAGCCCCCTATAATTCACCCCTCCACTTT. It is translated as CASSVGVAPYNSPLHF. Using reference TRBV9 and TRBJ1-6 for the parts outside the CDR3, the full variable domain is DSGVTQTPKHLITATGQRVTLRCSPRSGDLSVYWYQQSLDQGLQFLIQYYNGEERAKGNILERFSAQQFPDLHSELNLSSLELGDSALYFCASSVGVAPYNSPLHFGNGTRLTVT.

V gene TRBV6-1 combines with J gene TRBJ1-6; 10 bases fit TRBD1. Germline V gene sequence: CDR1 MNHNS, CDR2 SASEGT. The CDR3 is made up of 17 amino acids. The V gene end was trimmed by 1 base and the J gene end by 9 bases; junction bases not matched to a gene: 9. The DNA for the CDR3 is TGTGCCAGCAGTGAAGACCTTGGGGGACAGGGGTTTTCACCCCTCCACTTT. Its translation is CASSEDLGGQGFSPLHF.

This clone was detected only once. The chain links TRBV5-4 to TRBJ1-3, with unresolved D. Germline lookup yields CDR1 SGHNT and CDR2 YYREEE (reference sequence). The CDR3 has 15 amino acids. Trimming took 0 bases from V and 0 from J, leaving 7 bases between them. CDR3 in amino acids: CASSLGGNSGNTIYF. The CDR3 DNA follows: TGTGCCAGCAGCTTGGGAGGGAACTCTGGAAACACCATATATTTT.